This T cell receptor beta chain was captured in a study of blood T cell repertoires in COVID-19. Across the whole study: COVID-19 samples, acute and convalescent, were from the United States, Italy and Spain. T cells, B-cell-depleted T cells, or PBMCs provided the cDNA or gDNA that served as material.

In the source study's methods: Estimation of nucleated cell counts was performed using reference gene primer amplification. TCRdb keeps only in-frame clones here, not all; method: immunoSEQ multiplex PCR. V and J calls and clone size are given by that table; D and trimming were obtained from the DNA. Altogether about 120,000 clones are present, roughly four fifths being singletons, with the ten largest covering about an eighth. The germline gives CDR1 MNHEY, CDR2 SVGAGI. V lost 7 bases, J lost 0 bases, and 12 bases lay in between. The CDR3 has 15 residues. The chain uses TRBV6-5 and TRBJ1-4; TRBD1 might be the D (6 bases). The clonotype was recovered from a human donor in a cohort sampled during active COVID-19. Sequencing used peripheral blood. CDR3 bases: TGTGCCAGCACCCCGGGGGGGCCAACTAATGAAAAACTGTTTTTT. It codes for CASTPGGPTNEKLFF.